One sample yielded the 26 T cell receptor beta chains listed below, sequenced in a study of blood T cell repertoires in COVID-19. Profiling relied on immunoSEQ multiplex PCR, and the TCRdb table lists in-frame clones only, not all of them. This sample yields approximately 150,000 clones, of which over 60% are seen a single time; around a sixth belongs to the top ten. Sequencing used peripheral blood. The receptors here all came from a man aged 50 to 59 with acute or convalescent COVID-19.

V usage is TRBV15 and J usage is TRBJ1-5; perhaps TRBD1 as D (6 bases). The CDR3 length is 17 residues. The ends were cut back, 0 bases at V and 1 base at J, with 13 bases in the middle. Germline V gene data show CDR1 as LNHNV and CDR2 as YYDKDF (reference sequence). CDR3 nucleotides: TGTGCCACCAGCAGAGAAGAAGGACAGAGGAGCAATCAGCCCCAGCATTTT. Its protein product is CATSREEGQRSNQPQHF.

V gene TRBV18 combines with J gene TRBJ1-4; 10 bases match TRBD1. The length of the CDR3 is 15 residues. Trimming took 5 bases from V and 14 from J; bases not matched to a gene: 14. Germline V gene sequence: CDR1 KGHSH, CDR2 LQKENI. The CDR3 DNA follows: TGTGCCAGCTCATTTGGGACAGGGGCACTCATAAAGCTGTTTTTT. This codes for CASSFGTGALIKLFF.

This clone appeared a few times. This chain connects TRBV12-3 or TRBV12-4 to TRBJ2-7; D remains ambiguous. The CDR3 is made up of 13 amino acids. The V end was cut by 5 bases, the J end by 1 base, with 9 bases between. CDR3 loop: CASSVISSYEQYF. The CDR3 DNA sequence: TGTGCCAGCAGTGTGATTAGTTCCTACGAGCAGTACTTC.

In DNA form, the CDR3 reads TGTGCCAGCAGCCAATTGGACAGTGTCGATTCACCCCTCCACTTT. Its translation: CASSQLDSVDSPLHF. The V call is TRBV3-1 (or the pseudogene TRBV3-2), the J call TRBJ1-6, with D perhaps matching TRBD1 (6 bases). The CDR3 has 15 amino acids. The germline V and J ends were trimmed by 2 bases and 8 bases, with 13 bases remaining between them. CDR1 LGHDT and CDR2 YNNKEL come from the germline V gene (reference sequence).

The chain combines TRBV5-1 with TRBJ1-1, with 8 bases lining up with TRBD1. CDR1 SGHRS and CDR2 YFSETQ come from the germline V gene. The CDR3 extends over 15 amino acids. V gave up 0 bases and J gave up 5 bases; unmatched junction bases: 6. CDR3 bases: TGCGCCAGCAGCTTGGCGGCAGGGGGCTTTACTGAAGCTTTCTTT. As protein: CASSLAAGGFTEAFF.

This chain uses TRBV7-3 with TRBJ1-1; 7 bases fit TRBD1. V was clipped by 4 bases and J by 7 bases; unmatched bases: 9. The CDR3 is 14 residues long. Germline V gives CDR1 SGHTA, CDR2 FQGTGA. Here the CDR3 reads CASSSQVGGNEAFF. The DNA for the CDR3 is TGTGCCAGCAGCTCCCAAGTAGGGGGCAATGAAGCTTTCTTT.

The chain joins TRBV5-4 to TRBJ2-2, with 9 bases matching TRBD1. The germline V gene encodes CDR1 SGHNT and CDR2 YYREEE (reference sequence). This CDR3 spans 16 amino acids. The V and J ends lost 4 bases and 3 bases, in that order; junction bases with no gene match: 7. The CDR3 sequence is CASSRTGTGYTGELFF. The CDR3 DNA is TGTGCCAGCAGCCGAACCGGGACAGGGTACACCGGGGAGCTGTTTTTT.

The rearrangement links TRBV11-1 to TRBJ2-1; 7 positions agree with TRBD1. The V and J ends lost 5 bases and 7 bases, in that order; junction bases with no gene match: 5. Germline CDR1 and CDR2: SGHAT and FQDESV (reference sequence). The CDR3 totals 13 residues. The CDR3 DNA reads as TGTGCCAGCAGCGTACGCAGGGGGAATGAGCAGTTCTTC. Its protein product is CASSVRRGNEQFF. The full variable domain, its missing parts supplied by reference TRBV11-1 and TRBJ2-1, is EAEVAQSPRYKITEKSQAVAFWCDPISGHATLYWYRQILGQGPELLVQFQDESVVDDSQLPKDRFSAERLKGVDSTLKIQPAELGDSAMYLCASSVRRGNEQFFGPGTRLTVL.

This clone has only a few counts. The V and J genes are TRBV4-2 and TRBJ1-5; 9 bases map to TRBD1. V lost 0 bases to trimming and J lost 0 bases; unmatched junction nucleotides: 6. The germline V gene encodes CDR1 LGHNA and CDR2 YNFKEQ. CDR3 length: 18 amino acids. The CDR3 is CASSQESGTGSSNQPQHF. DNA for the CDR3: TGTGCCAGCAGCCAAGAGAGCGGGACAGGGTCTAGCAATCAGCCCCAGCATTTT.

The rearrangement links TRBV11-2 to TRBJ1-1, with TRBD1 matching 7 bases. V was clipped by 2 bases and J by 3 bases; unmatched bases: 3. Germline CDR1 and CDR2: SGHAT and FQNNGV. The CDR3 is made up of 14 amino acids. This CDR3 is CASSLQGEDTEAFF. CDR3 in DNA: TGTGCCAGCAGCTTACAGGGGGAGGACACTGAAGCTTTCTTT.

J is TRBJ2-5 and V is TRBV9; 8 bases line up with TRBD2. The junction had 15 bases not matched to a gene; V was cut back by 6 bases and J by 5 bases. The CDR3 loop spans 16 amino acids. Per germline, CDR1 SGDLS and CDR2 YYNGEE. CDR3: CASNTLGLGGGETQYF. The CDR3 coding sequence is TGTGCCAGCAATACCCTGGGACTAGGAGGTGGCGAGACCCAGTACTTC.

The rearrangement links TRBV6-5 to TRBJ1-2, with 8 bases identical to TRBD1. The CDR3 length is 15 residues. With 5 bases clipped from V and 1 base from J, the junction kept 6 bases outside the gene matches. The germline CDR1 and CDR2 sequences are MNHEY and SVGAGI. The CDR3 loop reads CASSLRDRSNYGYTF. The CDR3 nucleotides are TGTGCCAGCAGTCTGCGGGACAGGAGTAACTATGGCTACACCTTC.

The chain employs TRBV14 and TRBJ2-7; maybe TRBD1 (6 bases). Trimming took off 4 bases at V and 4 bases at J, with 11 bases between the two ends. This CDR3 region has 13 residues. Germline loops: CDR1 SGHDN, CDR2 FVKESK. CDR3 in DNA: TGTGCCAGCAGCCGGGACATACCATACGAGCAGTACTTC. This codes for CASSRDIPYEQYF.

CDR3 coding DNA: TGCGCCAGCAGCCAAGTACCAGGGGTAGAGTTGCCCCAGCATTTT. It encodes CASSQVPGVELPQHF. The V call is TRBV4-1, the J call TRBJ1-5; possibly TRBD1 for D (6 bases). The CDR3 is made up of 15 amino acids. The V end was cut by 1 base, the J end by 9 bases, with 16 bases between. CDR1 is MGHRA, CDR2 YSYEKL, per germline.

The chain links TRBV2 to TRBJ2-1; tentative D call: TRBD1 (5 bases). The V end lost 1 base, the J end lost 9 bases, and 7 bases lay between the germline ends. The CDR3 is 12 amino acids. Germline V gives CDR1 SNHLY, CDR2 FYNNEI. The CDR3 region has the DNA TGTGCCAGCAGTGAAGGACAGACTGAGCAGTTCTTC. This sequence encodes CASSEGQTEQFF.

V usage is TRBV6-4 and J usage is TRBJ1-1; 9 bases are a match to TRBD1. The V and J ends lost 6 bases and 7 bases, in that order; junction bases with no gene match: 9. CDR1 is MRHNA and CDR2 is SNTAGT in the germline V gene. CDR3 length equals 14 residues. The CDR3 reads CASRTGTGFGEAFF. In DNA form, the CDR3 reads TGTGCCAGCAGAACCGGGACAGGGTTCGGTGAAGCTTTCTTT.

The genes are TRBV18 and TRBJ2-3; no clear D. Germline V gene lookup returns CDR1 KGHSH and CDR2 LQKENI. The CDR3 covers 14 residues. The V end was cut by 3 bases, the J end by 4 bases, with 11 bases between. CDR3 nucleotides: TGTGCCAGCTCACCCACGATAGGAGCAGATACGCAGTATTTT. Translating gives CASSPTIGADTQYF.

The gene calls are TRBV29-1 and TRBJ1-2, with D tentatively TRBD1 (6 bases). CDR1 SQVTM and CDR2 ANQGSEA come from the germline V gene. This CDR3 comprises 14 residues. Trimming cost V 0 bases and J 8 bases, with 16 bases left between them. Here the CDR3 reads CSVEDLAGGAGYTF. The CDR3 nucleotides read TGCAGCGTTGAAGATTTAGCCGGGGGGGCAGGCTACACCTTC.

The chain uses TRBV18 and TRBJ1-2, with a weak D call TRBD1 (5 bases). V dropped 2 bases and J dropped 7 bases, with 17 bases sitting between them. Per germline, CDR1 KGHSH and CDR2 LQKENI. This CDR3 is 15 amino acids long. For the CDR3, the DNA is TGTGCCAGCTCACCAGACGTCCAGGGTTCGGGTGGCTACACCTTC. It specifies CASSPDVQGSGGYTF.

The gene calls are TRBV10-3 and TRBJ2-7, with 10 bases identical to TRBD1. Germline loops: CDR1 ENHRY, CDR2 SYGVKD. The length of the CDR3 is 15 residues. The V segment lost 6 bases and the J segment 0 bases; nucleotides outside the gene matches: 5. CDR3 loop: CAISGGDRGSYEQYF. DNA of the CDR3: TGTGCCATCAGCGGCGGGGACAGGGGCTCCTACGAGCAGTACTTC.

The table lists this clone with a count of one. J is TRBJ1-5 and V is TRBV19, with D unclear. Germline-derived CDR1 and CDR2 are LNHDA and SQIVND (reference sequence). The CDR3 contains 15 residues. Trimming removed 3 bases at V and 0 bases at J, with 9 bases between. The CDR3 region has the DNA TGTGCCAGTAGTATCCAGGTACCTAGCAATCAGCCCCAGCATTTT. The encoded protein is CASSIQVPSNQPQHF.

The chain is built from TRBV19 and TRBJ1-1; D may be TRBD1 (5 bases). CDR3 length: 14 amino acids. V lost 7 bases to trimming and J lost 0 bases, with 12 bases between them. Germline assignment: CDR1 LNHDA and CDR2 SQIVND (reference sequence). The DNA of the CDR3 is TGTGCCAGTACATCCGACAGACTGAACACTGAAGCTTTCTTT. Its translation is CASTSDRLNTEAFF.

V and J are TRBV2 and TRBJ1-6; D possibly corresponds to TRBD1 (5 bases). The V end was cut by 2 bases, the J end by 9 bases, with 14 bases between. This CDR3 has 15 residues. The germline V gene encodes CDR1 SNHLY and CDR2 FYNNEI. The DNA of the CDR3 is TGTGCCAGCAGTGAATGGGGAGGGGCTGGTTCACCCCTCCACTTT. Translating gives CASSEWGGAGSPLHF.

This chain joins TRBV6-1 and TRBJ1-4; D unresolved. The CDR3 consists of 14 residues. Germline V gives CDR1 MNHNS, CDR2 SASEGT. The V end was cut by 1 base, the J end by 10 bases, with 13 bases between. This CDR3 is CASSEGAISGKLFF. The CDR3 DNA sequence: TGTGCCAGCAGTGAAGGGGCAATAAGCGGAAAACTGTTTTTT.

This chain connects TRBV7-7 to TRBJ2-2; 9 positions agree with TRBD1. Germline V lookup: CDR1 SSHAT, CDR2 FNYEAQ (reference sequence). J gave up 2 bases and V 5 bases, and 3 bases lay outside the gene matches. This CDR3 has 15 amino acids. The CDR3 sequence: CASSATGGNTGELFF. The CDR3 bases are TGTGCCAGCAGCGCGACAGGGGGAAACACCGGGGAGCTGTTTTTT.

The chain links TRBV4-1 to TRBJ2-3; TRBD1 aligns across 7 bases. V dropped 4 bases and J dropped 5; count of bases not matched to a gene: 3. Germline lookup yields CDR1 MGHRA and CDR2 YSYEKL. This CDR3 is 13 amino acids long. The CDR3 DNA follows: TGCGCCAGCAGCCCGAGGGGGCAAGATACGCAGTATTTT. Encoded protein: CASSPRGQDTQYF.